This T cell receptor beta chain was captured in a study of cytomegalovirus exposure and HLA in healthy donors. PCR employed 60 Vbeta and 13 Jbeta primers. The assay was immunoSEQ multiplex PCR, and TCRdb's table has in-frame clones only and misses some. This sample has some 170,000 clones, with approximately 70% found just once. Material: PBMCs. The sequence was collected from a human donor in good health.

This chain's CDR3 is CASSVRTSGADTQYF. DNA of the CDR3: TGTGCCAGCAGCGTACGGACTAGCGGAGCAGATACGCAGTATTTT. The chain employs TRBV9 and TRBJ2-3; 10 positions agree with TRBD2. Per germline, CDR1 SGDLS and CDR2 YYNGEE. The CDR3 extends over 15 amino acids. Trimming at V came to 1 base and at J to 4 bases, leaving 3 bases not matched to a gene.